These T cell receptor beta chains were read from a single sample in a study of blood T cell repertoires in COVID-19. The protocol was immunoSEQ multiplex PCR, while the TCRdb copy is restricted to in-frame clones and leaves out a portion. The table includes 190,000 or so clones, 86% detected once. The specimen was PBMCs or T cells enriched from blood (not recorded which). The source is a woman under 40 who had been exposed to COVID-19. CDR3s include the opening cysteine and the closing phenylalanine or tryptophan. D genes are given only for firm matches. Clone size is not always given. Where it is, it says once, few, many or a class for expanded clones.

v_call: TRBV2; clone_size: -; d_call: -; j_call: TRBJ2-6; cdr3_nt: TGTGCCAGCAGTGACGGGGGCTCTGGGGCCAACGTCCTGACTTTC; cdr3_aa: CASSDGGSGANVLTF
v_call: TRBV2; clone_size: -; d_call: TRBD1; j_call: TRBJ2-3; cdr3_nt: TGTGCCAGCAGCCCAATTCCAGGGGGAACAGATACGCAGTATTTT; cdr3_aa: CASSPIPGGTDTQYF
v_call: TRBV12-3/TRBV12-4; clone_size: few; d_call: TRBD1; j_call: TRBJ1-2; cdr3_nt: TGTGCCACCGGACAGGGTATTTTTAATGGCTACACCTTC; cdr3_aa: CATGQGIFNGYTF
v_call: TRBV2; clone_size: -; d_call: -; j_call: TRBJ2-7; cdr3_nt: TGTGCCAGCAGCCCCCCCAGTTCCTACGAGCAGTACTTC; cdr3_aa: CASSPPSSYEQYF
v_call: TRBV10-1; clone_size: -; d_call: TRBD1; j_call: TRBJ2-1; cdr3_nt: TGCGCCAGCAGTGGACACCGGGACAGGGGCCGCGACTGGGCCTACAATGAGCAGTTCTTC; cdr3_aa: CASSGHRDRGRDWAYNEQFF
v_call: TRBV5-4; clone_size: -; d_call: TRBD1; j_call: TRBJ1-1; cdr3_nt: TGTGCCAGCAGCTTGGGGACAGGGGACCTGAACACTGAAGCTTTCTTT; cdr3_aa: CASSLGTGDLNTEAFF
v_call: TRBV2; clone_size: -; d_call: -; j_call: TRBJ2-7; cdr3_nt: TGTGCCAGCAGTGATCCCGGGACAAACTACGAGCAGTACTTC; cdr3_aa: CASSDPGTNYEQYF
v_call: TRBV6-5; clone_size: -; d_call: -; j_call: TRBJ1-5; cdr3_nt: TGTGCCAGCAGTTACTCGTTCCAGGGAAGGGGTCAGCCCCAGCATTTT; cdr3_aa: CASSYSFQGRGQPQHF
v_call: TRBV18; clone_size: few; d_call: TRBD1; j_call: TRBJ2-1; cdr3_nt: TGTGCCAGCTCCCGTAGGGACAGGGTCTACAATGAGCAGTTCTTC; cdr3_aa: CASSRRDRVYNEQFF
v_call: TRBV12-3/TRBV12-4; clone_size: -; d_call: TRBD1; j_call: TRBJ1-1; cdr3_nt: TGTGCCAGACAAACAGGGGAATGGACTGAAGCTTTCTTT; cdr3_aa: CARQTGEWTEAFF
v_call: TRBV27; clone_size: -; d_call: TRBD1; j_call: TRBJ1-6; cdr3_nt: TGTGCCAGCAGTTTCTCGGGAGGGGGCTTGTATTCACCCCTCCACTTT; cdr3_aa: CASSFSGGGLYSPLHF
v_call: TRBV10-1; clone_size: -; d_call: -; j_call: TRBJ1-2; cdr3_nt: TGCGCCAGCAGTGAGACAGGGAACGATGGCTACACCTTC; cdr3_aa: CASSETGNDGYTF
v_call: TRBV20-1; clone_size: -; d_call: TRBD1; j_call: TRBJ2-1; cdr3_nt: TGCAGTGCTAGTAACGGACAGGGGGCCAATGAGCAGTTCTTC; cdr3_aa: CSASNGQGANEQFF
v_call: TRBV2; clone_size: -; d_call: TRBD1; j_call: TRBJ2-2; cdr3_nt: TGTGCCAGCAGTGAACAGGGGGCCGGGGAGCTGTTTTTT; cdr3_aa: CASSEQGAGELFF
v_call: TRBV3-1/TRBV3-2; clone_size: -; d_call: TRBD1; j_call: TRBJ1-5; cdr3_nt: TGTGCCAGCAGCCAGGAGCAGGGGGGTTATCAGCCCCAGCATTTT; cdr3_aa: CASSQEQGGYQPQHF
v_call: TRBV28; clone_size: -; d_call: -; j_call: TRBJ1-2; cdr3_nt: TGTGCCAGCAGTCCCACATCAGGGGCGCGAGGCTACACCTTC; cdr3_aa: CASSPTSGARGYTF
v_call: TRBV29-1; clone_size: few; d_call: -; j_call: TRBJ2-5; cdr3_nt: TGCAGCGTTTGGGACATGGAGACCCAGTACTTC; cdr3_aa: CSVWDMETQYF
v_call: TRBV18; clone_size: -; d_call: -; j_call: TRBJ1-1; cdr3_nt: TGTGCCAGCTCACCCGGGGTTGGTTGGAACACTGAAGCTTTCTTT; cdr3_aa: CASSPGVGWNTEAFF
v_call: TRBV28; clone_size: -; d_call: TRBD1; j_call: TRBJ1-2; cdr3_nt: TGTGCCAGCAGGCCGGACAGGACCTATGGCTACACCTTC; cdr3_aa: CASRPDRTYGYTF
v_call: TRBV5-1; clone_size: -; d_call: -; j_call: TRBJ1-4; cdr3_nt: TGCGCCAGCAGCTCCAGGGATTTTGGTGAAAAACTGTTTTTT; cdr3_aa: CASSSRDFGEKLFF
v_call: TRBV5-1; clone_size: -; d_call: TRBD1; j_call: TRBJ1-5; cdr3_nt: TGCGCCAGCAGCCCAGGGACAGAGAATCAGCCCCAGCATTTT; cdr3_aa: CASSPGTENQPQHF
v_call: TRBV18; clone_size: -; d_call: -; j_call: TRBJ1-6; cdr3_nt: TGTGCCAGCTCACCACGGGGGCAGGGTTCACCCCTCCACTTT; cdr3_aa: CASSPRGQGSPLHF
v_call: TRBV7-3; clone_size: -; d_call: -; j_call: TRBJ1-4; cdr3_nt: TGTGCCAGCAGCTTAACGGGAGGGACCAATGAAAAACTGTTTTTT; cdr3_aa: CASSLTGGTNEKLFF
v_call: TRBV18; clone_size: -; d_call: -; j_call: TRBJ1-3; cdr3_nt: TGTGCCAGCTCACCGTCGAGGGGGTTGAGAAACACCATATATTTT; cdr3_aa: CASSPSRGLRNTIYF
v_call: TRBV10-3; clone_size: -; d_call: -; j_call: TRBJ1-1; cdr3_nt: TGTGCCATCAGTGATCACAGGGATGACCGGGCTTTCTTT; cdr3_aa: CAISDHRDDRAFF
v_call: TRBV14; clone_size: -; d_call: -; j_call: TRBJ2-7; cdr3_nt: TGTGCCAGCAGCGGAGAGAGGACGGGCGACCGGACTTTC; cdr3_aa: CASSGERTGDRTF
v_call: TRBV5-1; clone_size: few; d_call: TRBD1; j_call: TRBJ2-7; cdr3_nt: TGCGCCAGCAGCTTGGCCTCGACAGGGGGCGCTCTCTCGTGGCAGTACTTC; cdr3_aa: CASSLASTGGALSWQYF
v_call: TRBV5-1; clone_size: -; d_call: -; j_call: TRBJ2-5; cdr3_nt: TGCGCCAGCAAGGTGGAGGAGACCCAGTACTTC; cdr3_aa: CASKVEETQYF
v_call: TRBV19; clone_size: -; d_call: -; j_call: TRBJ1-1; cdr3_nt: TGTGCCAGTAGTATTGAGATGAGGTTTGGGGCTTTCTTT; cdr3_aa: CASSIEMRFGAFF
v_call: TRBV9; clone_size: few; d_call: -; j_call: TRBJ1-6; cdr3_nt: TGTGCCAGCAGCTTTGGACTGGAAAATTCACCCCTCCACTTT; cdr3_aa: CASSFGLENSPLHF
v_call: TRBV2; clone_size: once; d_call: -; j_call: TRBJ1-2; cdr3_nt: TGTGCCAGCAGTGAAGTCCGCGAGGTCTTC; cdr3_aa: CASSEVREVF
v_call: TRBV10-3; clone_size: -; d_call: -; j_call: TRBJ1-3; cdr3_nt: TGTGCCATCAATGAGGGCACAGGGTCCACCATATATTTT; cdr3_aa: CAINEGTGSTIYF
v_call: TRBV9; clone_size: -; d_call: TRBD1; j_call: TRBJ1-3; cdr3_nt: TGTGCCAGCAGCGGGACAGGGGGAAACACCATATATTTT; cdr3_aa: CASSGTGGNTIYF
v_call: TRBV25-1; clone_size: -; d_call: TRBD2; j_call: TRBJ2-5; cdr3_nt: TGTGCCAGCAGCGTTGGACTAGCGACTCAAGAGACCCAGTACTTC; cdr3_aa: CASSVGLATQETQYF
v_call: TRBV5-1; clone_size: -; d_call: -; j_call: TRBJ1-5; cdr3_nt: TGCGCCAGCAGCTTGGGCGGGACGGCAAATCAGCCCCAGCATTTT; cdr3_aa: CASSLGGTANQPQHF
v_call: TRBV11-3; clone_size: -; d_call: TRBD2; j_call: TRBJ2-3; cdr3_nt: TGTGCCAGCAGCTTAGACGGACTAGCGGGTCCTCAGGGGACGCAGTATTTT; cdr3_aa: CASSLDGLAGPQGTQYF
v_call: TRBV6-5; clone_size: -; d_call: TRBD1; j_call: TRBJ1-2; cdr3_nt: TGTGCCAGCAGCCCGGGACAGGCATCGGATGGCTACACCTTC; cdr3_aa: CASSPGQASDGYTF
v_call: TRBV27; clone_size: -; d_call: TRBD1; j_call: TRBJ1-5; cdr3_nt: TGTGCCAGCAGTTTCAGGGGGCTCGGTCAGCCCCAGCATTTT; cdr3_aa: CASSFRGLGQPQHF
v_call: TRBV7-8; clone_size: -; d_call: TRBD2; j_call: TRBJ2-3; cdr3_nt: TGTGCCAGCAGCTTGGGGAGGGCGGACACAGATACGCAGTATTTT; cdr3_aa: CASSLGRADTDTQYF
v_call: TRBV5-1; clone_size: once; d_call: -; j_call: TRBJ2-2; cdr3_nt: TGCGCCAGCAGCTCAGACGGAGGGAACACCGGGGAGCTGTTTTTT; cdr3_aa: CASSSDGGNTGELFF
v_call: TRBV11-2; clone_size: -; d_call: TRBD1; j_call: TRBJ1-3; cdr3_nt: TGTGCCAGCAGCTTAGACCAGGGGGCTGGAAACACCATATATTTT; cdr3_aa: CASSLDQGAGNTIYF